The TCR beta chain described here comes from a study of blood T cell repertoires in COVID-19. About the research overall: From T cells, B-cell-depleted T cells, or PBMCs came the material, which was cDNA or gDNA.

The protocol was immunoSEQ multiplex PCR, while the TCRdb copy is restricted to in-frame clones and leaves out a portion. This sample yields 220,000 or so clones, of which roughly 89% are seen a single time; 5.5% to 7.5% belongs to the top ten. The CDR3 runs to 11 residues. With 2 bases removed from V and 5 bases from J, the gap between germline ends came to 2 bases. Germline CDR1 and CDR2: SGHRS and YFSETQ. This sequence was found in a woman in her forties who had recovered from COVID-19. The chain joins TRBV5-1 to TRBJ2-1; no definite D call. The sequenced material came from PBMCs or T cells enriched from blood (not recorded which). CDR3 DNA: TGCGCCAGCAGCTTCAACAATGAGCAGTTCTTC. It codes for CASSFNNEQFF.